The clone carrying this TCR beta chain has ten or more counts. The target antigen is unknown. The data were obtained in a study of CD8 T cells in ankylosing spondylitis. Libraries for TCR beta were made by quantitative 5'-RACE with molecular barcodes. TCRdb re-derived calls from the 5' RACE reads in MiXCR, one entry per CDR3 protein. This table has approximately 200,000 distinct CDR3 sequences, 10% to 15% appearing once. CDR1 MRHNA and CDR2 SNTAGT come from the germline V gene. Deletions cut 0 bases from V and 1 base from J, with 6 bases between. The CDR3 consists of 14 residues. Study-wide results and limits: The disease-linked clones had a CD8+ phenotype and low blood frequencies. The clones that were linked to disease were reported to be significantly enriched in matched synovial fluid samples from ankylosing spondylitis patients.

The chain has TRBV6-4 and TRBJ1-1, with D hard to call. The specimen sequenced was blood, either unsorted or a sorted T cell fraction (not recorded which). The receptor was derived from a female donor with ankylosing spondylitis or in good health (not recorded which). The CDR3 region has the DNA TGTGCCAGCAGTGACTCGACCGAGAACACTGAAGCTTTCTTT. This translates into CASSDSTENTEAFF.